Presented here are 12 T cell receptor beta chains from one specimen sequenced in a study of identical twins. Using its own MiXCR run on the 5' RACE reads, TCRdb lists one record per CDR3 protein. The repertoire consists of approximately 220,000 distinct CDR3 sequences, with 7% to 8.5% occurring once and the leading ten covering under 6%. These data also formed part of another study, on yellow fever vaccine responses in identical twins.

Material for sequencing was CD8+ T cells sorted from blood. The source of these receptors is a woman aged 18-30 years in good health.

The table lists this clonotype with many counts. The chain employs TRBV2 and TRBJ2-7; D is undetermined. The CDR3 has 13 amino acids. CDR1 and CDR2 from the germline V gene are SNHLY and FYNNEI. V lost 2 bases to trimming and J lost 3 bases, with 8 bases between them. The CDR3 is CASSELNLYEQYF. CDR3 in DNA: TGTGCCAGCAGTGAACTGAATCTCTACGAGCAGTACTTC.

This clonotype was detected ten times or more. V and J are TRBV5-6 and TRBJ2-1; D unresolved. Germline lookup yields CDR1 SGHDT and CDR2 YYEEEE. The CDR3 runs to 14 residues. Trimming took off 0 bases at V and 7 bases at J, with 11 bases between the two ends. CDR3: CASSLALVENEQFF. The CDR3 nucleotides read TGTGCCAGCAGCTTGGCCTTGGTAGAGAATGAGCAGTTCTTC.

The rearrangement links TRBV6-9 to TRBJ2-3, with a tentative D call TRBD1 (5 bases). V lost 1 base and J lost 2, with 19 bases in between. The CDR3 totals 18 residues. Germline V lookup: CDR1 MNHGY, CDR2 SVAAGI. CDR3 bases: TGTGCCAGCAGTTATTGGAAGGGGCGACTTAAGAACACAGATACGCAGTATTTT. This encodes CASSYWKGRLKNTDTQYF.

This clonotype was recorded a few times. V and J are TRBV24-1 and TRBJ2-7, with 10 bases that match TRBD2. CDR1 is KGHDR, CDR2 SFDVKD, per germline. Germline trimming cut 9 bases from V and 1 base from J; bases unmatched to any gene: 5. The CDR3 extends over 14 amino acids. This CDR3 reads CATRGLAASYEQYV. The CDR3, as DNA: TGTGCCACCCGAGGACTAGCGGCATCCTACGAGCAGTACGTC.

This clonotype showed up many times. The rearrangement links TRBV28 to TRBJ2-1; TRBD1 aligns across 7 bases. CDR1 MDHEN and CDR2 SYDVKM come from the germline V gene. The CDR3 runs to 12 residues. The V and J ends lost 5 bases and 8 bases, in that order; junction bases with no gene match: 3. CDR3 protein: CASSAQGDEQFF. The CDR3 DNA reads as TGTGCCAGCAGTGCCCAGGGGGATGAGCAGTTCTTC.

This chain links TRBV2 with TRBJ2-1; unclear D gene. V gave up 4 bases and J gave up 7 bases, with 17 bases separating them. Germline V gene data show CDR1 as SNHLY and CDR2 as FYNNEI. This CDR3 spans 15 amino acids. CDR3 sequence: CASSAGGLGENEQFF. The CDR3 DNA reads as TGTGCCAGCAGTGCTGGCGGCCTGGGCGAGAATGAGCAGTTCTTC.

The CDR3 is CSASHGGASGEYQETQYF. Written as DNA, the CDR3 is TGCAGTGCTAGCCATGGGGGGGCTAGCGGGGAGTACCAAGAGACCCAGTACTTC. The chain has TRBV20-1 and TRBJ2-5, with TRBD2 matching over 9 bases. V lost 3 bases, J lost 0 bases, and 14 bases stayed unmatched. The CDR3 spans 18 residues. CDR1 DFQATT and CDR2 SNEGSKA come from the germline V gene (reference sequence).

The rearrangement links TRBV7-6 to TRBJ2-2; D perhaps matches TRBD1 (6 bases). The CDR3 runs to 17 residues. Trimming took 5 bases from V and 15 from J, leaving 31 bases between them. Germline values: CDR1 SGHVS, CDR2 FNYEAQ. The CDR3 region has the DNA TGTGCCAGCAGCACCCCCATTACGGTCAGGGGTGAAGAGGCGTTGTTTTTT. Its translation: CASSTPITVRGEEALFF.

This clonotype was seen a handful of times. The chain is built from TRBV20-1 and TRBJ1-2; 7 bases match TRBD1. Germline lookup yields CDR1 DFQATT and CDR2 SNEGSKA (reference sequence). The CDR3 extends over 12 amino acids. V was pared by 6 bases and J by 3 bases, with 4 bases of the junction left unmatched. The CDR3 loop reads CSAPGGDYGYTF. The CDR3, as DNA: TGCAGTGCCCCAGGGGGAGACTATGGCTACACCTTC.

This clonotype appeared many times. The chain links TRBV15 to TRBJ2-2; D remains unclear. Looked up from germline, CDR1 is LNHNV and CDR2 is YYDKDF (reference sequence). There are 12 residues in the CDR3. The V end was cut by 1 base, the J end by 4 bases, with 1 base between. The CDR3 protein is CATSRATGELFF. In DNA, the CDR3 is TGTGCCACCAGCAGAGCCACCGGGGAGCTGTTTTTT.

This clonotype was observed at least ten times. The genes are TRBV11-2 and TRBJ2-1; the match to TRBD2 covers 9 bases. Germline V gene data show CDR1 as SGHAT and CDR2 as FQNNGV. Trimming at V came to 5 bases and at J to 2 bases, leaving 4 bases not matched to a gene. The length of the CDR3 is 15 residues. CDR3 protein: CASSRSGGPYNEQFF. CDR3 DNA: TGTGCCAGCAGCCGTAGCGGGGGTCCCTACAATGAGCAGTTCTTC.

This clonotype occurred many times. The chain links TRBV25-1 to TRBJ2-3; D perhaps matches TRBD2 (6 bases). CDR3 size: 16 residues. CDR1 and CDR2 (germline): MGHDK, SYGVNS. Trimming left V 4 bases short and J 0 bases short, with 14 bases between. The CDR3 loop reads CASSALSGPSTDTQYF. The CDR3 nucleotides read TGTGCCAGCAGTGCCCTTAGCGGACCTAGCACAGATACGCAGTATTTT.